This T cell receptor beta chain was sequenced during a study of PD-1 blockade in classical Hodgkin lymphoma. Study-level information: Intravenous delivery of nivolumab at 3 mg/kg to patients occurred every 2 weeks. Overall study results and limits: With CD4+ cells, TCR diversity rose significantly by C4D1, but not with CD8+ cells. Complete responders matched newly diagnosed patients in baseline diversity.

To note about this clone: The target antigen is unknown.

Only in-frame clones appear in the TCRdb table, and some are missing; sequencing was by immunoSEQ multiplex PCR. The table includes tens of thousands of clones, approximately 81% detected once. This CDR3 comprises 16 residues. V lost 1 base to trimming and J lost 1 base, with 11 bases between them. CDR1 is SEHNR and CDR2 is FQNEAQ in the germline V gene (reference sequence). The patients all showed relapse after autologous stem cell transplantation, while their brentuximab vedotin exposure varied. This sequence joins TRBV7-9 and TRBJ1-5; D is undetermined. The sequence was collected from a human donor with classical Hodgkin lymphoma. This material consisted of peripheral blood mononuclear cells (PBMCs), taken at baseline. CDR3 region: CASSLVGSGSNQPQHF. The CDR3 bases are TGTGCCAGCAGCTTAGTGGGCAGCGGGAGCAATCAGCCCCAGCATTTT.